The 16 T cell receptor beta chains reported below all come from one sample, sequenced in a study of shared clonotypes between healthy human individuals. Measured with immunoSEQ multiplex PCR; TCRdb has only the in-frame clones, and not every one. The sample has over a million clones, around 76% seen once; the top ten hold about 1.5%. Sequencing was carried out using memory CD4+ T cells sorted from blood. Subset meaning: CD45RA-negative fraction. Receptor source: a man aged 18 to 30 in good health.

The gene calls are TRBV7-6 and TRBJ2-2; D gene uncertain. V shed 4 bases and J shed 5 bases, with 11 bases lying between them. The germline gives CDR1 SGHVS, CDR2 FNYEAQ. The CDR3 has 14 residues. CDR3 bases: TGTGCCAGCAGCTCAGGATCCAAAACCGGGGAGCTGTTTTTT. This sequence encodes CASSSGSKTGELFF. Together with reference TRBV7-6 and TRBJ2-2, the CDR3 gives the full variable domain: GAGVSQSPRYKVTKRGQDVALRCDPISGHVSLYWYRQALGQGPEFLTYFNYEAQQDKSGLPNDRFSAERPEGSISTLTIQRTEQRDSAMYRCASSSGSKTGELFFGEGSRLTVL.

The rearrangement uses TRBV14 and TRBJ1-2; possible D gene TRBD1, 5 bases. V dropped 0 bases and J dropped 6 bases, with 14 bases sitting between them. CDR3 length equals 15 residues. Germline V gene sequence: CDR1 SGHDN, CDR2 FVKESK. Here the CDR3 reads CASSQETGLINGYTF. CDR3 nucleotides: TGTGCCAGCAGCCAAGAGACGGGACTGATAAATGGCTACACCTTC.

The chain links TRBV19 to TRBJ2-7; D is unresolved. The germline V and J ends were trimmed by 5 bases and 2 bases, with 1 base remaining between them. The CDR3 runs to 10 residues. The V gene's germline CDR1 is LNHDA and CDR2 SQIVND (reference sequence). The CDR3, as DNA: TGTGCCAGTAGTGCCTACGAGCAGTACTTC. Translated, it gives CASSAYEQYF.

The CDR3, as DNA: TGTGCCAGCAGCCGGGGGAGGACCGAGCAGTACTTC. It is translated as CASSRGRTEQYF. The gene calls are TRBV6-1 and TRBJ2-7, with D perhaps matching TRBD2 (6 bases). V dropped 6 bases and J dropped 6 bases, with 12 bases sitting between them. The germline CDR1 and CDR2 sequences are MNHNS and SASEGT. This CDR3 is built from 12 residues.

The chain uses TRBV10-3 and TRBJ2-1, with 9 positions matching TRBD1. Germline V gene data show CDR1 as ENHRY and CDR2 as SYGVKD. J gave up 7 bases and V 3 bases, and 7 bases lay outside the gene matches. The CDR3 runs to 15 residues. This CDR3 is CAISEDRGNGNEQFF. In DNA, the CDR3 is TGTGCCATCAGTGAAGACAGGGGGAACGGGAATGAGCAGTTCTTC.

The V gene is TRBV5-1, the J gene TRBJ2-1, with a tentative D call TRBD1 (5 bases). Germline V CDR1 and CDR2: SGHRS, YFSETQ. V was trimmed by 3 bases and J by 7 bases, leaving 20 bases between them. The CDR3 loop spans 16 amino acids. The CDR3 region has the DNA TGCGCCAGCAGCTGGGTACCTGGGGCTGGGGCGAATGAGCAGTTCTTC. The encoded protein is CASSWVPGAGANEQFF.

This chain uses TRBV27 with TRBJ2-7; no firm D call. The germline CDR1 and CDR2 sequences are MNHEY and SMNVEV (reference sequence). The V end lost 4 bases, the J end lost 6 bases, and 10 bases lay between the germline ends. CDR3 length: 12 residues. CDR3 protein: CASSSWPFEQYF. CDR3 nucleotides: TGTGCCAGCAGTTCGTGGCCCTTCGAGCAGTACTTC.

The V gene is TRBV28, the J gene TRBJ1-2; D gene unclear. This CDR3 contains 14 residues. Trimming left V 1 base short and J 4 bases short, with 10 bases between. Germline V gene lookup returns CDR1 MDHEN and CDR2 SYDVKM. The CDR3 region has the DNA TGTGCCAGCAGTTTATCGGTCAGGCCCTATGGCTACACCTTC. Its protein product is CASSLSVRPYGYTF.

There are a few counts of this clone. The gene calls are TRBV2 and TRBJ2-7, with 14 bases identical to TRBD2. This CDR3 has 17 residues. Germline-derived CDR1 and CDR2 are SNHLY and FYNNEI. The J segment lost 5 bases and the V segment lost 2 bases, leaving 8 bases of the junction unmatched. Here the CDR3 reads CASSERGTSGRGNEQYF. The DNA of the CDR3 is TGTGCCAGCAGTGAAAGGGGGACTAGCGGGAGAGGGAACGAGCAGTACTTC.

This rearrangement joins TRBV9 to TRBJ2-7; possibly TRBD1 for D (5 bases). The V gene's germline CDR1 is SGDLS and CDR2 YYNGEE. Deletions cut 3 bases from V and 3 bases from J, with 19 bases between. The CDR3 contains 16 residues. This chain's CDR3 is CASSADQGFSSYEQYF. CDR3 bases: TGTGCCAGCAGCGCAGACCAGGGCTTTAGTAGCTACGAGCAGTACTTC.

The CDR3 reads CASSEGPLEYYGYTF. Written as DNA, the CDR3 is TGTGCCAGCAGTGAAGGACCGCTCGAGTACTATGGCTACACCTTC. The chain is built from TRBV6-1 and TRBJ1-2; D is unclear. This CDR3 is 15 amino acids long. The V end lost 1 base, the J end lost 3 bases, and 12 bases lay between the germline ends. Per germline, CDR1 MNHNS and CDR2 SASEGT.

CDR3 region: CSVRDNWNQPQHF. CDR3 sequence (DNA): TGCAGCGTCCGGGACAACTGGAATCAGCCCCAGCATTTT. The chain uses TRBV29-1 and TRBJ1-5; weak D call: TRBD1 (6 bases). The CDR3 contains 13 residues. The germline gives CDR1 SQVTM, CDR2 ANQGSEA. Between the trimmed V and J ends, which lost 6 bases and 4 bases, there was a span of 13 bases.

This chain connects TRBV30 to TRBJ1-2; 7 bases fit TRBD1. The V segment lost 5 bases and the J segment 10 bases; nucleotides outside the gene matches: 7. The CDR3 is 11 amino acids. Germline CDR1 and CDR2: GTSNPN and SVGIG (reference sequence). The CDR3 nucleotides are TGTGCCTGGGCCCGGGACAGCGTCTACACCTTC. Translation gives CAWARDSVYTF.

This clone has only one observation. The chain employs TRBV30 and TRBJ2-1; no definite D call. V was shortened by 5 bases and J by 10 bases, with 12 bases between the two germline ends. The CDR3 runs 11 residues. Germline CDR1 and CDR2: GTSNPN and SVGIG (reference sequence). CDR3 nucleotide sequence: TGTGCCTGGTCCCCCTCCGGGGAGCAGTTCTTC. Encoded protein: CAWSPSGEQFF.

This chain connects TRBV5-6 to TRBJ1-1; weak D call: TRBD1 (6 bases). Per the germline V gene, CDR1 is SGHDT and CDR2 is YYEEEE. Trimming removed 5 bases from V and 3 bases from J, with 14 bases in between. The CDR3 sequence is 14 residues long. The chain's CDR3 is CASSVRDIDTEAFF. The CDR3 DNA follows: TGTGCCAGCAGTGTAAGGGACATCGACACTGAAGCTTTCTTT.

The rearrangement links TRBV15 to TRBJ1-5; the D is unclear. Germline values: CDR1 LNHNV, CDR2 YYDKDF (reference sequence). There are 15 residues in the CDR3. The V gene lost 0 bases and the J gene lost 4 bases, with 10 bases spanning the gap. Here the CDR3 reads CATSREVRSNQPQHF. The CDR3 nucleotides are TGTGCCACCAGCAGAGAAGTAAGGAGTAATCAGCCCCAGCATTTT.